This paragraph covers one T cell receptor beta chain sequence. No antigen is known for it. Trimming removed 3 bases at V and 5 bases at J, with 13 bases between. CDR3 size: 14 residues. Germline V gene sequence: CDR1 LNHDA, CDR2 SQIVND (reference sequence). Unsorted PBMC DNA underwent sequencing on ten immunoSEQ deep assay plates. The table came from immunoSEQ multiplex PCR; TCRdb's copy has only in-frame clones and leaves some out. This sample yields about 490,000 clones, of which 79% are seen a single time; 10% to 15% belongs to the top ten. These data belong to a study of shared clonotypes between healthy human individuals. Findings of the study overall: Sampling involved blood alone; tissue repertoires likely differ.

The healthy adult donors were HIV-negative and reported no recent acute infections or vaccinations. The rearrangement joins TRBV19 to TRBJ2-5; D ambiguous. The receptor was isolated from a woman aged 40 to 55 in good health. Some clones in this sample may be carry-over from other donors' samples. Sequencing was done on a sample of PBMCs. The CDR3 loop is CASSIGLLEETQYF. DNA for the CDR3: TGTGCCAGTAGTATTGGCCTCCTCGAGGAGACCCAGTACTTC.